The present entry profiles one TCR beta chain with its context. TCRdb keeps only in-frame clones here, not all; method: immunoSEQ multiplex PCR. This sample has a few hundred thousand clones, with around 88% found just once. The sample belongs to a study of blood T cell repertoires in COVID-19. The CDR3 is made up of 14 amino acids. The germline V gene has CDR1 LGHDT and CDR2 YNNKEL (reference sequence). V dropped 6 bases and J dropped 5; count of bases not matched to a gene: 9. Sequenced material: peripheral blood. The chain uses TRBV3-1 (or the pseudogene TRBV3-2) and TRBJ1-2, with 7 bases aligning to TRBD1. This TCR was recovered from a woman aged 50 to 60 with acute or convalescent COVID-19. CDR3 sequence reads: CASRPYTGVYGYTF. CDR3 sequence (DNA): TGTGCCAGCAGGCCATACACAGGGGTTTATGGCTACACCTTC.